This paragraph covers one T cell receptor beta chain sequence. CDR1 and CDR2 from the germline V gene are SGHVS and FNYEAQ. V shed 1 base and J shed 1 base, with 13 bases lying between them. The CDR3 is made up of 17 amino acids. The entry originates in a study of blood T cell repertoires in COVID-19. Study information: The United States, Italy and Spain supplied acute and convalescent COVID-19 samples. The cDNA or gDNA used as material had been derived from T cells, B-cell-depleted T cells, or PBMCs.

Original data processing: Quantification of nucleated cells was approximated via reference gene primer amplification. Generated by immunoSEQ multiplex PCR, the TCRdb table keeps only in-frame clones and is missing some. The V and J calls and the clone size are those of that table, but D and trimming were determined from the DNA. Among over 130,000 clones listed, roughly 87% were seen once. The origin of this receptor is a woman in her sixties or seventies with active or convalescent COVID-19. The chain combines TRBV7-6 with TRBJ2-2, with a weak D call TRBD2 (5 bases). Sequences were obtained from peripheral blood. CDR3 bases: TGTGCCAGCAGCTTAGGGCGGGCACTTGGGAACACCGGGGAGCTGTTTTTT. Translated, it gives CASSLGRALGNTGELFF.